The 3 T cell receptor beta chains below come from one sample, sequenced in a study of CD8 T cells in Susac syndrome. Reverse transcription of roughly 0.5 to 1 ug RNA used random hexamers. TCRdb fed the immunoSEQ multiplex PCR reads into MiXCR, producing one record per CDR3 protein. The sample shows about 120,000 distinct CDR3 sequences, around 90% of them seen only once. The sequenced sample consisted of CD4+ T cells from PBMCs. These receptors were obtained from a human donor in good health.

This sequence joins TRBV27 and TRBJ1-1; TRBD1 agrees at 8 bases. The CDR3 is made up of 16 amino acids. Unmatched junction bases numbered 9, after V lost 5 bases and J lost 1 base. From germline, CDR1 is MNHEY and CDR2 SMNVEV (reference sequence). CDR3 protein: CASSARQGSTNTEAFF. In DNA, the CDR3 is TGTGCCAGCAGTGCGCGACAGGGGTCGACGAACACTGAAGCTTTCTTT.

The chain is built from TRBV20-1 and TRBJ2-5; 9 nucleotides line up with TRBD2. The length of the CDR3 is 12 residues. V was clipped by 7 bases and J by 4 bases; unmatched bases: 4. Germline V lookup: CDR1 DFQATT, CDR2 SNEGSKA (reference sequence). CDR3 sequence: CSGEAGGETQYF. CDR3 bases: TGCAGTGGAGAAGCGGGAGGAGAGACCCAGTACTTC.

The V and J genes are TRBV20-1 and TRBJ2-3, with 11 bases aligning to TRBD1. V lost 4 bases and J lost 1; bases outside the gene matches: 1. This CDR3 has 14 residues. CDR1 is DFQATT and CDR2 is SNEGSKA in the germline V gene (reference sequence). DNA of the CDR3: TGCAGTGCTACGGGACAGGGGGGCACAGATACGCAGTATTTT. It yields the protein CSATGQGGTDTQYF.